This T cell receptor beta chain is from a study of neurological immune-mediated disorders. Germline V gene sequence: CDR1 DFQATT, CDR2 SNEGSKA (reference sequence). The CDR3 covers 15 residues. J gave up 0 bases and V 5 bases, and 7 bases lay outside the gene matches. The study, taken as a whole, reports: With the multiple sclerosis repertoire cluster, neither clinical nor MRI features showed any association.

Sorted libraries were derived from over 850,000 CD4+ or CD8+ T cells. TCRdb reprocessed the 5' RACE reads with MiXCR, giving one entry per CDR3 protein. The repertoire holds roughly 9,800 distinct CDR3 sequences, with 22% as singletons. This clonotype was counted many times. Its specificity is not known. The origin of this receptor is a woman between 40 and 55 years old with multiple sclerosis. The specimen was CD8+ T cells from blood. V is TRBV20-1 and J is TRBJ2-3; 8 bases align to TRBD2. In DNA, the CDR3 is TGCAGTGCTCGAATAACTAGCGGTAGCACAGATACGCAGTATTTT. The encoded protein is CSARITSGSTDTQYF.